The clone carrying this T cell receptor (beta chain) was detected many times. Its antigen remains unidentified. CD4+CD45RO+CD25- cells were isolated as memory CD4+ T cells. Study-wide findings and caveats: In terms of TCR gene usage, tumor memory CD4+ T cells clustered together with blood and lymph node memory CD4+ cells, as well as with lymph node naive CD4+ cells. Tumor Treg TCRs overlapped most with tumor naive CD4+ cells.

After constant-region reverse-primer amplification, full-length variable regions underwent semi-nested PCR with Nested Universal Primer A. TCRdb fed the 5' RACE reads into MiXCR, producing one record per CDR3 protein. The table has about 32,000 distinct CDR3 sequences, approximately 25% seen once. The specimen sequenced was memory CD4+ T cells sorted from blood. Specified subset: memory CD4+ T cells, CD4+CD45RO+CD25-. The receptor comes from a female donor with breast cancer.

This CDR3 reads CASSQGQGISNQPQHF. The CDR3 coding sequence is TGTGCCAGCAGCCAGGGACAGGGGATTAGCAATCAGCCCCAGCATTTT. The chain recombines TRBV5-5 with TRBJ1-5; 10 bases match TRBD1. V dropped 4 bases and J dropped 0; count of bases not matched to a gene: 4. Per germline, CDR1 SGHKS and CDR2 YYEKEE (reference sequence). The CDR3 sequence is 16 residues long.